The 24 T cell receptor beta chains below all came from one sample that was sequenced in a study of T cells after yellow fever vaccination. TCRdb recomputed calls from the 5' RACE reads with MiXCR, one row per CDR3 protein. Of about 400,000 distinct CDR3 sequences in the sample, approximately 6% were seen once. Source: PBMCs, taken 5 days after the yellow fever booster vaccination. The receptors stem from a man younger than 40 who received the YFV17D yellow fever vaccine.

This clonotype was observed many times. The V gene is TRBV25-1, the J gene TRBJ2-1; weak D call: TRBD2 (5 bases). The CDR3 length is 14 residues. Germline lookup yields CDR1 MGHDK and CDR2 SYGVNS. Trimming removed 6 bases from V and 3 bases from J, with 12 bases in between. Here the CDR3 reads CASSPHGSYNEQFF. The CDR3 DNA follows: TGTGCCAGCAGCCCTCATGGGAGCTACAATGAGCAGTTCTTC.

There are many counts of this clonotype. The chain couples TRBV7-2 to TRBJ2-5; the match to TRBD2 covers 14 bases. Trimming cost V 8 bases and J 4 bases; bases outside gene matches: 12. Germline assignment: CDR1 SGHTA and CDR2 FQGNSA. CDR3 length: 17 residues. Written as DNA, the CDR3 is TGTGCCAGCGGGCCGGGGACTAGCGGGAGTAGAGGAGAGACCCAGTACTTC. It translates to CASGPGTSGSRGETQYF.

This clonotype was picked up many times. The chain links TRBV5-1 to TRBJ2-3; D is unclear. The germline V and J ends were trimmed by 0 bases and 1 base, with 6 bases remaining between them. Germline V CDR1 and CDR2: SGHRS, YFSETQ. This CDR3 is 14 amino acids long. CDR3 bases: TGCGCCAGCAGCTTGGGATCGGGCACAGATACGCAGTATTTT. Its translation is CASSLGSGTDTQYF.

The chain uses TRBV29-1 and TRBJ2-7; possibly TRBD2 for D (6 bases). This CDR3 is 16 amino acids long. The V end lost 6 bases, the J end lost 4 bases, and 25 bases lay between the germline ends. Per the germline V gene, CDR1 is SQVTM and CDR2 is ANQGSEA. Here the CDR3 reads CSVQGGVAGRVYEQYF. The CDR3 DNA is TGCAGCGTGCAAGGAGGGGTGGCAGGGCGGGTGTACGAGCAGTACTTC.

This chain uses TRBV20-1 with TRBJ1-1; no reliable D call. Germline values: CDR1 DFQATT, CDR2 SNEGSKA (reference sequence). V dropped 6 bases and J dropped 0 bases, with 11 bases sitting between them. The CDR3 is 13 residues long. The CDR3 loop reads CSAKGAMNTEAFF. The CDR3 region has the DNA TGCAGTGCAAAGGGCGCCATGAACACTGAAGCTTTCTTT.

Comment on this clonotype: Likely a read error: the CDR3 ends without its conserved phenylalanine or tryptophan. It is unclear where the CDR3 begins or ends on the DNA, so no DNA is shown, and the CDR3 is as TCRdb lists it. The CDR3 spells CSVPPGVL. The V gene is TRBV29-1, the J gene TRBJ2-7; the listed D gene, TRBD1, was not tested against the DNA. Including both end residues, the CDR3 is 8 amino acids long. From germline, CDR1 is SQVTM and CDR2 ANQGSEA.

In its sample, this clonotype was seen many times. The genes are TRBV12-3 or TRBV12-4 and TRBJ2-1; no clear D. The CDR3 has 14 residues. The ends were cut back, 6 bases at V and 0 bases at J, with 9 bases in the middle. The CDR3 is CASRATSSYNEQFF. For the CDR3, the DNA is TGTGCCAGCAGGGCCACAAGCTCCTACAATGAGCAGTTCTTC.

The chain has TRBV27 and TRBJ2-1; 9 nucleotides line up with TRBD2. The CDR3 contains 15 residues. V shed 7 bases, J shed 13 bases, and the junction held 17 bases outside the gene matches. Germline V gene lookup returns CDR1 MNHEY and CDR2 SMNVEV (reference sequence). The CDR3 spells CASTAGGEGHSHQFF. CDR3 in DNA: TGTGCCAGCACGGCGGGGGGGGAAGGGCATTCCCATCAGTTCTTC.

The DNA for the CDR3 is TGTGCTAGTGGTCCCGGGGGAGGGGACAATGAGCAGTTCTTC. Protein product: CASGPGGGDNEQFF. The chain combines TRBV12-5 with TRBJ2-1; 7 nucleotides align to TRBD2. The CDR3 contains 14 residues. Trimming at V came to 5 bases and at J to 5 bases, leaving 6 bases not matched to a gene. Looked up from germline, CDR1 is LGHNT and CDR2 is FRNRAP.

In this sample, this clonotype turned up many times. The rearrangement joins TRBV18 to TRBJ2-5; tentative D call: TRBD1 (6 bases). In germline, CDR1 is KGHSH, CDR2 LQKENI. With 3 bases removed from V and 6 bases from J, the gap between germline ends came to 14 bases. The CDR3 sequence is 14 residues long. Written as DNA, the CDR3 is TGTGCCAGCTCACCCTCAGGGGTAACGAAGACCCAGTACTTC. It translates to CASSPSGVTKTQYF.

This CDR3 reads CSALTGTNQPQHF. DNA for the CDR3: TGCAGTGCTTTAACAGGGACCAATCAGCCCCAGCATTTT. This chain links TRBV20-1 with TRBJ1-5, with D maybe TRBD1 (6 bases). V was cut by 5 bases and J by 3 bases, with 11 bases left in between. This CDR3 is 13 amino acids long. CDR1 and CDR2 (germline): DFQATT, SNEGSKA (reference sequence).

V gene TRBV19 combines with J gene TRBJ2-1; 15 bases match TRBD2. CDR1 is LNHDA, CDR2 SQIVND, per germline (reference sequence). The CDR3 extends over 16 amino acids. J gave up 7 bases and V 4 bases, and 5 bases lay outside the gene matches. The CDR3 DNA reads as TGTGCCAGTAGTACTCCGGGACTAGCGGGAGGTAATGAGCAGTTCTTC. It specifies CASSTPGLAGGNEQFF. The whole variable domain, filled in from reference TRBV19 and TRBJ2-1, reads DGGITQSPKYLFRKEGQNVTLSCEQNLNHDAMYWYRQDPGQGLRLIYYSQIVNDFQKGDIAEGYSVSREKKESFPLTVTSAQKNPTAFYLCASSTPGLAGGNEQFFGPGTRLTVL.

This clonotype was seen a few times. The chain recombines TRBV6-1 with TRBJ2-1; 10 bases are a match to TRBD2. This CDR3 has 15 residues. From germline, CDR1 is MNHNS and CDR2 SASEGT. V lost 7 bases, J lost 4 bases, and 7 bases stayed unmatched. The CDR3 sequence: CASTVAGGGYNEQFF. The CDR3 DNA reads as TGTGCCAGCACCGTAGCGGGAGGAGGTTACAATGAGCAGTTCTTC.

Many counts were recorded for this clonotype. The rearrangement joins TRBV30 to TRBJ2-5; D gene unclear. Deletions cut 0 bases from V and 4 bases from J, with 3 bases between. Germline V gene sequence: CDR1 GTSNPN, CDR2 SVGIG (reference sequence). The CDR3 has 11 amino acids. As DNA, the CDR3 is TGTGCCTGGAGTGTGGGAGAGACCCAGTACTTC. The encoded protein is CAWSVGETQYF.

This rearrangement joins TRBV5-1 to TRBJ2-7, with a tentative D call TRBD2 (6 bases). The CDR3 consists of 14 residues. The germline V gene encodes CDR1 SGHRS and CDR2 YFSETQ. Trimming removed 0 bases from V and 5 bases from J, with 12 bases in between. The CDR3 sequence is CASSLELAVNEQYF. The CDR3 region has the DNA TGCGCCAGCAGCTTGGAACTAGCCGTAAACGAGCAGTACTTC.

In this sample, this clonotype turned up many times. This chain links TRBV5-1 with TRBJ2-1, with D uncertain. V dropped 5 bases and J dropped 0 bases, with 9 bases sitting between them. Germline values: CDR1 SGHRS, CDR2 YFSETQ. This CDR3 spans 14 amino acids. The CDR3 DNA sequence: TGCGCCAGCAGTAAGGAGCTCTCCTACAATGAGCAGTTCTTC. This encodes CASSKELSYNEQFF.

This clonotype appeared many times. The CDR3 region has the DNA TGCGCCAGCAGCCAGAGACAGGGTCCCTCCTACGAGCAGTACTTC. It is translated as CASSQRQGPSYEQYF. The J gene is TRBJ2-7, the V gene TRBV4-3, with TRBD1 identical over 7 bases. V shed 3 bases and J 0 bases; nucleotides not matched to a gene: 5. CDR3 length: 15 amino acids. Per germline, CDR1 LGHNA and CDR2 YSLEER.

CDR3 in amino acids: CASSGTQAHQPQHF. The DNA for the CDR3 is TGTGCCAGCAGTGGAACCCAGGCGCATCAGCCCCAGCATTTT. V gene TRBV6-1 combines with J gene TRBJ1-5, with D uncertain. Germline CDR1 and CDR2: MNHNS and SASEGT. Trimming pared 4 bases from V and 5 bases from J, leaving 12 bases between. The CDR3 extends over 14 amino acids.

This clonotype was observed a few times. This chain joins TRBV27 and TRBJ2-1, with D uncertain. V was trimmed by 3 bases and J by 7 bases, leaving 10 bases between them. Germline V gene lookup returns CDR1 MNHEY and CDR2 SMNVEV (reference sequence). This CDR3 has 13 amino acids. CDR3 in amino acids: CASSFRLLNEQFF. In nucleotides, the CDR3 is TGTGCCAGCAGTTTTCGGTTATTAAATGAGCAGTTCTTC.

At least ten counts were recorded for this clonotype. This chain connects TRBV7-2 to TRBJ2-1, with 8 bases matching TRBD2. V lost 0 bases and J lost 11; bases outside the gene matches: 12. This CDR3 region has 16 residues. Looked up from germline, CDR1 is SGHTA and CDR2 is FQGNSA. This CDR3 reads CASSLALASGPRKQFF. The CDR3, as DNA: TGTGCCAGCAGCTTAGCGCTGGCTAGCGGGCCAAGGAAGCAGTTCTTC. The full variable domain, with the rest looked up from reference TRBV7-2 and TRBJ2-1, is GAGVSQSPSNKVTEKGKDVELRCDPISGHTALYWYRQSLGQGLEFLIYFQGNSAPDKSGLPSDRFSAERTGGSVSTLTIQRTQQEDSAVYLCASSLALASGPRKQFFGPGTRLTVL.

V usage is TRBV12-3 or TRBV12-4 and J usage is TRBJ1-5; D is undetermined. The length of the CDR3 is 15 residues. The V end lost 1 base, the J end lost 2 bases, and 9 bases lay between the germline ends. The CDR3 bases are TGTGCCAGCAGTTTAGAGGGAATGGGCAATCAGCCCCAGCATTTT. It encodes CASSLEGMGNQPQHF.

The chain employs TRBV11-3 and TRBJ2-1, with D maybe TRBD2 (6 bases). The CDR3 totals 14 residues. Between the trimmed V and J ends, which lost 9 bases and 5 bases, there was a span of 17 bases. Per the germline V gene, CDR1 is SGHNT and CDR2 is YENEEA. DNA of the CDR3: TGTGCCAGTAAAACTAGCCCGAACCACAATGAGCAGTTCTTC. This codes for CASKTSPNHNEQFF.

The table lists this clonotype with a few counts. J is TRBJ2-4 and V is TRBV5-4, with unresolved D. Trimming cost V 4 bases and J 3 bases, with 11 bases left between them. The CDR3 covers 14 residues. CDR1 is SGHNT and CDR2 is YYREEE in the germline V gene (reference sequence). CDR3 sequence (DNA): TGTGCCAGCAGCACCTTAGATTTCAAAAACATTCAGTACTTC. The encoded protein is CASSTLDFKNIQYF.

There are many counts of this clonotype. The CDR3 sequence is CASSPRLAKNIQYF. The CDR3 DNA follows: TGTGCCAGCAGTCCTCGACTAGCCAAAAACATTCAGTACTTC. The V gene is TRBV28, the J gene TRBJ2-4; D unclear. CDR3 length: 14 amino acids. CDR1 and CDR2 from the germline V gene are MDHEN and SYDVKM. Trimming removed 5 bases at V and 0 bases at J, with 8 bases between.